The 16 T cell receptor beta chains presented below share a single source sample, sequenced in a study of cytomegalovirus exposure and HLA in healthy donors. The primer mix had 60 Vbeta and 13 Jbeta primers. Sequenced by immunoSEQ multiplex PCR; TCRdb stores in-frame clones only, minus some. The sample data list fewer than 200,000 clones. The sequencing sample was made of PBMCs. Source of these receptors: a woman aged 55-69 years in good health and CMV-seronegative.

V is TRBV6-5 and J is TRBJ1-1; D not resolved. There are 15 residues in the CDR3. Trimming stripped 6 bases from V and 0 bases from J, with 14 bases between. Germline CDR1 MNHEY, CDR2 SVGAGI. The chain's CDR3 is CASSPLTIVNTEAFF. The DNA of the CDR3 is TGTGCCAGCAGCCCACTTACTATAGTGAACACTGAAGCTTTCTTT.

This chain uses TRBV6-5 with TRBJ1-5; D might be TRBD1 (6 bases). Germline CDR1 is MNHEY and CDR2 is SVGAGI. The germline V and J ends were trimmed by 5 bases and 4 bases, with 12 bases remaining between them. The CDR3 runs to 14 residues. For the CDR3, the DNA is TGTGCCAGCAGTCCCGGGACACCTAATCAGCCCCAGCATTTT. Its translation is CASSPGTPNQPQHF.

J is TRBJ1-5 and V is TRBV10-3, with 8 nucleotides matching TRBD1. This CDR3 contains 17 residues. After removal of 6 bases from V and 0 bases from J, the junction contained 10 bases not matched to a gene. The germline V gene encodes CDR1 ENHRY and CDR2 SYGVKD. This chain's CDR3 is CAIRGGQGAFSNQPQHF. CDR3 nucleotides: TGTGCCATCAGGGGAGGGCAGGGGGCTTTTAGCAATCAGCCCCAGCATTTT.

This chain uses TRBV7-9 with TRBJ1-3; TRBD1 might be the D (6 bases). The CDR3 is 16 residues long. Germline V gene lookup returns CDR1 SEHNR and CDR2 FQNEAQ (reference sequence). Between the trimmed V and J ends, which lost 5 bases and 0 bases, there was a span of 14 bases. The CDR3 DNA is TGTGCCAGCAGCCTCTTGGACAGAAGCTCTGGAAACACCATATATTTT. Translated, it gives CASSLLDRSSGNTIYF.

The chain employs TRBV5-1 and TRBJ2-4; possible D gene TRBD1, 6 bases. Germline-derived CDR1 and CDR2 are SGHRS and YFSETQ. The CDR3 loop spans 16 amino acids. V lost 2 bases to trimming and J lost 2 bases, with 14 bases between them. CDR3 residues: CASSLQGGKTKNIQYF. The CDR3 DNA follows: TGCGCCAGCAGCTTACAGGGTGGGAAAACCAAAAACATTCAGTACTTC.

The V gene is TRBV10-3, the J gene TRBJ2-2, with 9 bases matching TRBD1. This CDR3 has 15 residues. CDR1 and CDR2 from the germline V gene are ENHRY and SYGVKD. After removal of 9 bases from V and 3 bases from J, the junction contained 8 bases not matched to a gene. The CDR3 DNA is TGTGCCATTCCGAGGGACAGGGCCTACACCGGGGAGCTGTTTTTT. Its translation: CAIPRDRAYTGELFF.

The chain combines TRBV5-1 with TRBJ2-5, with 8 nucleotides matching TRBD1. The CDR3 runs to 15 residues. From germline, CDR1 is SGHRS and CDR2 YFSETQ. V dropped 4 bases and J dropped 1; count of bases not matched to a gene: 6. CDR3 residues: CASSGRQGPQETQYF. CDR3 DNA: TGCGCCAGCAGCGGCCGACAGGGGCCCCAAGAGACCCAGTACTTC.

This chain uses TRBV19 with TRBJ1-5; tentative D call: TRBD1 (5 bases). Germline-derived CDR1 and CDR2 are LNHDA and SQIVND (reference sequence). The CDR3 has 17 amino acids. V lost 0 bases and J lost 5, with 17 bases in between. For the CDR3, the DNA is TGTGCCAGTAGTATAGATGGGTACAGGTTGTTTGATCAGCCCCAGCATTTT. This gives the protein CASSIDGYRLFDQPQHF.

The chain carries TRBV5-1 and TRBJ2-1, with 13 bases fitting TRBD2. In germline, CDR1 is SGHRS, CDR2 YFSETQ. The CDR3 extends over 17 amino acids. With V trimmed by 4 bases and J by 9 bases, 13 bases remained unmatched. In nucleotides, the CDR3 is TGCGCCAGCAGCCTCCGGACTAGCGGGAGTACCCAAGTTGAGCAGTTCTTC. Amino acid sequence: CASSLRTSGSTQVEQFF.

The V gene is TRBV5-6, the J gene TRBJ2-3; unclear D gene. Deletions cut 2 bases from V and 3 bases from J, with 7 bases between. Germline CDR1 and CDR2: SGHDT and YYEEEE. This CDR3 region has 13 residues. The CDR3 DNA reads TGTGCCAGCAGCTTTGACTTTACAGATACGCAGTATTTT. This translates into CASSFDFTDTQYF. Supplemented by reference TRBV5-6 and TRBJ2-3, the full variable domain reads DAGVTQSPTHLIKTRGQQVTLRCSPKSGHDTVSWYQQALGQGPQFIFQYYEEEERQRGNFPDRFSGHQFPNYSSELNVNALLLGDSALYLCASSFDFTDTQYFGPGTRLTVL.

The rearrangement joins TRBV6-6 to TRBJ2-2; weak D call: TRBD1 (5 bases). The CDR3 is 13 residues long. In germline, CDR1 is MNHNY, CDR2 SVGAGI (reference sequence). The V gene lost 6 bases and the J gene lost 6 bases, with 11 bases spanning the gap. The CDR3 spells CASSPGSAGELFF. The CDR3 DNA is TGTGCCAGCAGCCCAGGGTCCGCCGGGGAGCTGTTTTTT.

The rearrangement joins TRBV5-6 to TRBJ1-2, with TRBD1 matching 8 bases. From germline, CDR1 is SGHDT and CDR2 YYEEEE. The CDR3 covers 17 residues. The trim removed 4 bases at V and 6 bases at J, leaving 17 bases unmatched. CDR3 region: CASSMDRVWFNLNGYTF. CDR3 sequence (DNA): TGTGCCAGCAGCATGGACAGGGTTTGGTTCAATCTAAATGGCTACACCTTC.

The rearrangement uses TRBV2 and TRBJ2-5, with D unclear. The germline V gene has CDR1 SNHLY and CDR2 FYNNEI. V was pared by 3 bases and J by 7 bases, with 9 bases between. This CDR3 has 12 residues. The CDR3 region is CASSEGPRTQYF. CDR3 DNA: TGTGCCAGCAGTGAGGGCCCGCGGACCCAGTACTTC.

The chain carries TRBV25-1 and TRBJ2-3, with D maybe TRBD1 (6 bases). This CDR3 is 13 amino acids long. Trimming left V 3 bases short and J 3 bases short, with 7 bases between. Germline V gene sequence: CDR1 MGHDK, CDR2 SYGVNS. The CDR3 sequence is CASSDRGTDTQYF. The DNA of the CDR3 is TGTGCCAGCAGTGACAGGGGAACAGATACGCAGTATTTT.

The genes are TRBV14 and TRBJ1-1; D is possibly TRBD1 (6 bases). The CDR3 runs 14 residues. From germline, CDR1 is SGHDN and CDR2 FVKESK. Trimming left V 7 bases short and J 2 bases short, with 14 bases between. This chain's CDR3 is CASTAGVKNTEAFF. The CDR3 DNA reads TGTGCCAGCACCGCAGGGGTGAAAAACACTGAAGCTTTCTTT.

This chain connects TRBV15 to TRBJ2-1; TRBD2 aligns across 12 bases. V was pared by 5 bases and J by 3 bases, with 14 bases of the junction left unmatched. This CDR3 is 19 amino acids long. Germline CDR1 reads LNHNV; CDR2 reads YYDKDF (reference sequence). The CDR3 is CATSGKTSGSSISYNEQFF. The CDR3 DNA is TGTGCCACCAGCGGTAAGACTAGCGGGAGTTCCATTAGCTACAATGAGCAGTTCTTC.